The 6 T cell receptor beta chains presented below share a single source sample, sequenced in a study of blood T cell repertoires in COVID-19 (dated by TCRdb to 2020 to 2021). Library preparation employed the immunoSEQ multiplex PCR assay. What TCRdb holds here is the immuneACCESS table cut down to in-frame rearrangements. Part of the clones is not present; checked against another copy, under half of the missing clones reflect an unresolved V gene, and the others are unexplained. For this sample there are about 200,000 clones; about 86% appear just once. The ten largest clones represent approximately 10% of the sample. Sequenced material: peripheral blood. These receptors all stem from a woman in her forties or fifties with COVID-19, enrolled during active disease.

This clone was detected only once. Its ends do not fully match the called genes, so a read error is possible. The chain uses TRBV7-2 and TRBJ2-1, with TRBD2 matching 9 bases. Germline-derived CDR1 and CDR2 are SGHTA and FQGNSA. The CDR3 is made up of 15 amino acids. The CDR3 DNA sequence: TGTGCCAGCAGCCTAGCGGGGACTCAGGACAATGAGCAGTTCTTC. It codes for CASSLAGTQDNEQFF.

The gene calls are TRBV25-1 and TRBJ1-1, with D possibly being TRBD1 (6 bases). The CDR3 extends over 16 amino acids. Germline V CDR1 and CDR2: MGHDK, SYGVNS. V lost 7 bases and J lost 2, with 20 bases in between. CDR3 bases: TGTGCCAGCATCATAACCGAGACAGGAGACAACACTGAAGCTTTCTTT. Protein product: CASIITETGDNTEAFF.

The V and J genes are TRBV12-5 and TRBJ1-5; TRBD1 aligns across 11 bases. CDR1 and CDR2 (germline): LGHNT, FRNRAP. J was trimmed by 6 bases and V by 1 base; bases with no gene match: 2. There are 15 residues in the CDR3. CDR3 protein: CASGLAGTGGQPQHF. The CDR3 nucleotides read TGTGCTAGTGGTTTGGCAGGGACAGGGGGTCAGCCCCAGCATTTT.

The rearrangement links TRBV28 to TRBJ2-5; no clear D gene. The CDR3 extends over 13 amino acids. Germline V gene sequence: CDR1 MDHEN, CDR2 SYDVKM. V gave up 4 bases and J gave up 1 base, with 7 bases separating them. CDR3 residues: CASSSTVQETQYF. In nucleotides, the CDR3 is TGTGCCAGCAGTTCTACCGTCCAAGAGACCCAGTACTTC.

The genes are TRBV2 and TRBJ1-4, with D perhaps matching TRBD1 (5 bases). The V gene's germline CDR1 is SNHLY and CDR2 FYNNEI. The CDR3 is made up of 16 amino acids. Trimming removed 7 bases from V and 3 bases from J, with 18 bases in between. In DNA, the CDR3 is TGTGCCAGCACCGGCAGCGGGGGTTTCGCTAATGAAAAACTGTTTTTT. This translates into CASTGSGGFANEKLFF.

The CDR3 bases are TGTGCCAGCAGCTTTGACAGGAACTATGGCTACACCTTC. Its translation is CASSFDRNYGYTF. This sequence joins TRBV13 and TRBJ1-2, with D maybe TRBD1 (6 bases). The CDR3 is 13 residues long. The germline CDR1 and CDR2 sequences are PRHDT and FYEKMQ (reference sequence). The ends were cut back, 3 bases at V and 2 bases at J, with 7 bases in the middle. The full variable domain, in which reference TRBV13 and TRBJ1-2 provide the parts outside the CDR3, is AAGVIQSPRHLIKEKRETATLKCYPIPRHDTVYWYQQGPGQDPQFLISFYEKMQSDKGSIPDRFSAQQFSDYHSELNMSSLELGDSALYFCASSFDRNYGYTFGSGTRLTVV.